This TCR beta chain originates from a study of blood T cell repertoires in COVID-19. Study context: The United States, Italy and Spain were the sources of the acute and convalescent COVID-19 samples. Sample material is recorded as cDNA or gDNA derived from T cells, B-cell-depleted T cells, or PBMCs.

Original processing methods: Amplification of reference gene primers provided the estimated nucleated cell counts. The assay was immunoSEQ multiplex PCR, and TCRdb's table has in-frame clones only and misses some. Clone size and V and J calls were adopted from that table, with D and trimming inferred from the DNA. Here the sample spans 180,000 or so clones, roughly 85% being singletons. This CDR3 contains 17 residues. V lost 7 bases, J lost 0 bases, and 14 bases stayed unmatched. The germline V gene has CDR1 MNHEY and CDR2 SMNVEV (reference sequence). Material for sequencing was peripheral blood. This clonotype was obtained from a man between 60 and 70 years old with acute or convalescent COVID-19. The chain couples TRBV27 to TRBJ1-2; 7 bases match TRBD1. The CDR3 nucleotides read TGTGCCAGCACCTCCGTGGGGGCAGGGGGGACTAACTATGGCTACACCTTC. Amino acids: CASTSVGAGGTNYGYTF.